A single sample gave rise to the 8 T cell receptor beta chains below, sequenced in a study of breast tumors, draining lymph nodes, adjacent tissues. Axillary draining lymph nodes of breast cancer patients supplied the node samples. TCRdb independently ran MiXCR on the multiplex PCR reads; one entry per CDR3 protein. The table lists about 270,000 distinct CDR3 sequences, more than 30% of them singletons. The sample was axillary lymph node tissue. These receptors originate from a female donor with breast cancer. Some clones in this sample may be carry-over from other donors' samples.

The V gene is TRBV5-1, the J gene TRBJ1-1; weak D call: TRBD1 (6 bases). The CDR3 sequence is 13 residues long. V gave up 4 bases and J gave up 13 bases, with 20 bases separating them. CDR1 is SGHRS and CDR2 is YFSETQ in the germline V gene. The CDR3 reads CASSPEGGGKGFF. The DNA for the CDR3 is TGCGCCAGCAGCCCGGAGGGGGGTGGAAAAGGTTTCTTT. Looking up the rest from reference TRBV5-1 and TRBJ1-1 gives the full variable domain: KAGVTQTPRYLIKTRGQQVTLSCSPISGHRSVSWYQQTPGQGLQFLFEYFSETQRNKGNFPGRFSGRQFSNSRSEMNVSTLELGDSALYLCASSPEGGGKGFFGQGTRLTVV.

The chain combines TRBV6-2 or TRBV6-3 with TRBJ2-3, with unresolved D. Germline V gene data show CDR1 as MNHEY and CDR2 as SVGEGT. Between the trimmed V and J ends, which lost 6 bases and 2 bases, there was a span of 15 bases. The CDR3 is made up of 15 amino acids. This chain's CDR3 is CASRESARATDTQYF. The CDR3, as DNA: TGTGCCAGCAGGGAGTCGGCAAGAGCCACAGATACGCAGTATTTT.

The CDR3 reads CASSLLAGGEKLFF. In DNA, the CDR3 is TGTGCCAGCAGCTTACTAGCGGGGGGAGAAAAACTGTTTTTT. The chain uses TRBV7-6 and TRBJ1-4, with D possibly being TRBD1 (5 bases). Germline lookup yields CDR1 SGHVS and CDR2 FNYEAQ. CDR3 length: 14 amino acids. V was cut by 2 bases and J by 8 bases, with 12 bases left in between.

In this sample, this clonotype turned up a few times. The chain combines TRBV11-2 with TRBJ2-2, with D tentatively TRBD1 or TRBD2 (5 bases each). Germline V gene lookup returns CDR1 SGHAT and CDR2 FQNNGV. This CDR3 has 18 residues. V lost 5 bases, J lost 7 bases, and 26 bases lay in between. CDR3 region: CASSPPLLRDPPSGELFF. CDR3 sequence (DNA): TGTGCCAGCAGCCCCCCGCTTCTCCGGGACCCTCCGAGCGGGGAGCTGTTTTTT.

V gene TRBV6-2 or TRBV6-3 combines with J gene TRBJ1-5; D is uncertain. CDR1 and CDR2 from the germline V gene are MNHEY and SVGEGT. The V end was cut by 4 bases, the J end by 6 bases, with 10 bases between. CDR3 length: 13 residues. The DNA of the CDR3 is TGTGCCAGCAGTTGGGCAGAGGGTCAGCCCCAGCATTTT. It codes for CASSWAEGQPQHF.

The chain combines TRBV5-6 with TRBJ2-3; 12 bases fit TRBD2. There are 18 residues in the CDR3. CDR1 is SGHDT, CDR2 YYEEEE, per germline. Germline trimming cut 5 bases from V and 4 bases from J; bases unmatched to any gene: 14. The CDR3 reads CASRDGTSGRLPPDTQYF. The CDR3 region has the DNA TGTGCCAGCAGAGACGGGACTAGCGGGCGCCTCCCACCAGATACGCAGTATTTT.

J is TRBJ2-3 and V is TRBV12-3 or TRBV12-4; tentative D call: TRBD2 (5 bases). The CDR3 length is 14 residues. V lost 0 bases and J 6 bases, leaving 10 bases between the germline ends. CDR3 residues: CASSLAGAIDTQYF. The DNA for the CDR3 is TGTGCCAGCAGTTTAGCGGGAGCGATTGATACGCAGTATTTT.

Turning to this clonotype: This may arise from a read error, as a much more abundant clone is one base away. CDR3 DNA sequence: TGCGCCAGCGGCTTGGAAGCAGCAGATACGCAGTATTTT. Translation gives CASGLEAADTQYF. The chain is built from TRBV5-1 and TRBJ2-3; no clear D gene. Germline CDR1 is SGHRS and CDR2 is YFSETQ. This CDR3 is built from 13 residues.